Shown below are 20 T cell receptor beta chains from a single sample sequenced in a study of T cell repertoires in ileal Crohn's disease. As to time point: proximal margin of the surgical specimen (macroscopically non-inflamed). Generated by immunoSEQ multiplex PCR, the TCRdb table keeps only in-frame clones and is missing some. The profile shows some 3,000 clones, more than 75% of them singletons. Sequencing was done on a sample of ileal tissue. These TCRs come from an adult with Crohn's disease.

V usage is TRBV11-3 and J usage is TRBJ2-7, with D tentatively TRBD1 (5 bases). V was clipped by 5 bases and J by 3 bases, with 20 bases between them. The CDR3 is 16 residues long. Per germline, CDR1 SGHNT and CDR2 YENEEA. CDR3 region: CASSLITPFQGYEQYF. CDR3 coding DNA: TGTGCCAGCAGCCTCATAACCCCGTTTCAGGGCTACGAGCAGTACTTC.

This clone was counted only a few times. V gene TRBV19 combines with J gene TRBJ1-5; TRBD1 matches at 7 bases. Trimming cost V 6 bases and J 0 bases; bases outside gene matches: 5. The CDR3 has 15 amino acids. Germline CDR1 is LNHDA and CDR2 is SQIVND (reference sequence). The CDR3 nucleotides are TGTGCCAGTAGAAAGGGACAGAATAGCAATCAGCCCCAGCATTTT. Its translation: CASRKGQNSNQPQHF.

V is TRBV5-8 and J is TRBJ2-7, with unresolved D. V lost 7 bases and J 0 bases, leaving 5 bases between the germline ends. This CDR3 has 11 residues. CDR1 is SGHTS and CDR2 is YDEGEE in the germline V gene. CDR3 residues: CASGDSYEQYF. The CDR3 DNA reads as TGTGCCAGCGGAGACTCCTACGAGCAGTACTTC. The variable domain in full, with the rest retrieved from reference TRBV5-8 and TRBJ2-7, is EAGVTQSPTHLIKTRGQQATLRCSPISGHTSVYWYQQALGLGLQFLLWYDEGEERNRGNFPPRFSGRQFPNYSSELNVNALELEDSALYLCASGDSYEQYFGPGTRLTVT.

The chain is built from TRBV7-9 and TRBJ2-3; D may be TRBD1 or TRBD2 (6 bases each). Per germline, CDR1 SEHNR and CDR2 FQNEAQ (reference sequence). The length of the CDR3 is 13 residues. The ends were cut back, 5 bases at V and 2 bases at J, with 8 bases in the middle. The CDR3 nucleotides read TGTGCCAGCAGCCCGGGGGCCACAGATACGCAGTATTTT. Translation gives CASSPGATDTQYF.

The count of this clone is one. DNA of the CDR3: TGTGCCAGTACCACCTCCGTGGTCTTCTCTGGAAACACCATATATTTT. Amino acid sequence: CASTTSVVFSGNTIYF. The chain links TRBV19 to TRBJ1-3; D is uncertain. The germline gives CDR1 LNHDA, CDR2 SQIVND (reference sequence). This CDR3 contains 16 residues. Trimming took 7 bases from V and 0 from J, leaving 16 bases between them. Using reference TRBV19 and TRBJ1-3 for the parts outside the CDR3, the full variable domain is DGGITQSPKYLFRKEGQNVTLSCEQNLNHDAMYWYRQDPGQGLRLIYYSQIVNDFQKGDIAEGYSVSREKKESFPLTVTSAQKNPTAFYLCASTTSVVFSGNTIYFGEGSWLTVV.

The chain joins TRBV28 to TRBJ2-5, with 13 nucleotides matching TRBD2. CDR1 MDHEN and CDR2 SYDVKM come from the germline V gene. CDR3 length: 16 amino acids. V lost 4 bases to trimming and J lost 9 bases; unmatched junction nucleotides: 11. The DNA of the CDR3 is TGTGCCAGCAGTTCCACTAGCGGGGGGGTTTATGGGTCCCAGTACTTC. Its translation: CASSSTSGGVYGSQYF.

The rearrangement uses TRBV10-3 and TRBJ1-6; D might be TRBD1 (5 bases). V lost 3 bases and J lost 6, with 18 bases in between. The CDR3 extends over 17 amino acids. The germline gives CDR1 ENHRY, CDR2 SYGVKD. The CDR3 DNA follows: TGTGCCATCAGTGACACTACCGTCGGGGGTTTTAATTCACCCCTCCACTTT. It is translated as CAISDTTVGGFNSPLHF.

V and J are TRBV11-3 and TRBJ1-4; 7 nucleotides line up with TRBD1. The germline CDR1 and CDR2 sequences are SGHNT and YENEEA. J was trimmed by 5 bases and V by 5 bases; bases with no gene match: 8. The CDR3 has 15 amino acids. Here the CDR3 DNA reads TGTGCCAGCAGCGAACGACAGGGAGCAAATGAAAAACTGTTTTTT. Protein: CASSERQGANEKLFF.

By share, this clone counts as medium-sized. V usage is TRBV9 and J usage is TRBJ2-2; 7 bases match TRBD1. The junction had 2 bases not matched to a gene; V was cut back by 0 bases and J by 3 bases. This CDR3 has 15 amino acids. In germline, CDR1 is SGDLS, CDR2 YYNGEE. In DNA, the CDR3 is TGTGCCAGCAGCGTAGGACAGGGCTACACCGGGGAGCTGTTTTTT. It is translated as CASSVGQGYTGELFF.

The chain links TRBV5-1 to TRBJ2-1, with TRBD2 as a possible D gene (5 bases). Germline-derived CDR1 and CDR2 are SGHRS and YFSETQ. The length of the CDR3 is 12 residues. The ends were cut back, 2 bases at V and 8 bases at J, with 8 bases in the middle. Here the CDR3 reads CASSLGGDEQFF. The CDR3 coding sequence is TGCGCCAGCAGCTTAGGAGGCGATGAGCAGTTCTTC.

V and J are TRBV2 and TRBJ2-3, with 7 nucleotides matching TRBD1. Per germline, CDR1 SNHLY and CDR2 FYNNEI. The CDR3 extends over 14 amino acids. V was clipped by 6 bases and J by 0 bases; unmatched bases: 3. CDR3 sequence reads: CASRGQISTDTQYF. As DNA, the CDR3 is TGTGCCAGCAGGGGACAGATTAGCACAGATACGCAGTATTTT.

V and J are TRBV2 and TRBJ1-5, with D perhaps matching TRBD1 (5 bases). CDR3 length: 15 residues. V gave up 6 bases and J gave up 2 bases, with 14 bases separating them. Germline V gives CDR1 SNHLY, CDR2 FYNNEI. In DNA form, the CDR3 reads TGTGCCAGCAGAAGCAGGGAGGGAGGCAATCAGCCCCAGCATTTT. This sequence encodes CASRSREGGNQPQHF.

V and J are TRBV10-3 and TRBJ2-1, with D perhaps TRBD2 (6 bases). The CDR3 is 12 residues long. Germline CDR1 reads ENHRY; CDR2 reads SYGVKD. The V and J ends lost 5 bases and 9 bases respectively, with 11 bases between them. The CDR3 sequence: CAISTSSGEQFF. DNA for the CDR3: TGTGCCATCAGTACTAGCTCGGGTGAGCAGTTCTTC.

The gene calls are TRBV7-9 and TRBJ1-5; D uncertain. The CDR3 runs to 12 residues. V lost 1 base and J 4 bases, leaving 2 bases between the germline ends. The germline V gene has CDR1 SEHNR and CDR2 FQNEAQ (reference sequence). The CDR3 DNA sequence: TGTGCCAGCAGCTTAGGGAATCAGCCCCAGCATTTT. Translated: CASSLGNQPQHF.

The genes are TRBV28 and TRBJ2-3; D might be TRBD2 (5 bases). Germline CDR1 and CDR2: MDHEN and SYDVKM. The CDR3 runs to 12 residues. V was clipped by 6 bases and J by 4 bases, with 8 bases between them. The CDR3, as DNA: TGTGCCAGCAGGGACTTCGCAGATACGCAGTATTTT. It yields the protein CASRDFADTQYF. The full variable domain, in which reference TRBV28 and TRBJ2-3 provide the parts outside the CDR3, is DVKVTQSSRYLVKRTGEKVFLECVQDMDHENMFWYRQDPGLGLRLIYFSYDVKMKEKGDIPEGYSVSREKKERFSLILESASTNQTSMYLCASRDFADTQYFGPGTRLTVL.

The table lists this clone with a count of one. The chain is built from TRBV10-2 and TRBJ1-2, with unresolved D. V dropped 6 bases and J dropped 3 bases, with 11 bases sitting between them. The CDR3 is 13 residues long. Germline V lookup: CDR1 WSHSY, CDR2 SAAADI. This CDR3 reads CASSQQVDYGYTF. Here the CDR3 DNA reads TGCGCCAGCAGCCAGCAGGTGGACTATGGCTACACCTTC.

This clone has more than one count but fewer than ten. The chain carries TRBV27 and TRBJ2-1; D not certain. The V gene lost 3 bases and the J gene lost 6 bases, with 15 bases spanning the gap. CDR1 is MNHEY, CDR2 SMNVEV, per germline (reference sequence). CDR3 length: 15 amino acids. The CDR3 sequence: CASSLWQSPGNEQFF. CDR3 DNA: TGTGCCAGCAGTTTGTGGCAGTCTCCGGGCAATGAGCAGTTCTTC.

Within the sample, this clone is medium-sized. The chain recombines TRBV14 with TRBJ2-1; TRBD2 agrees at 14 bases. The germline V gene encodes CDR1 SGHDN and CDR2 FVKESK. The junction had 7 bases not matched to a gene; V was cut back by 5 bases and J by 1 base. CDR3 length: 18 residues. The DNA of the CDR3 is TGTGCCAGCAGCGAGACTAGCGGGGGGGCCCTATCCTACAATGAGCAGTTCTTC. It translates to CASSETSGGALSYNEQFF.

The V gene is TRBV9, the J gene TRBJ2-7; maybe TRBD2 (6 bases). The CDR3 is 15 residues long. The germline V gene encodes CDR1 SGDLS and CDR2 YYNGEE. V was pared by 3 bases and J by 3 bases, with 16 bases between. In DNA form, the CDR3 reads TGTGCCAGCAGCGCGGGGGACGGAAATTTCTACGAGCAGTACTTC. Translating it yields CASSAGDGNFYEQYF. The variable domain in full, completed from reference TRBV9 and TRBJ2-7, reads DSGVTQTPKHLITATGQRVTLRCSPRSGDLSVYWYQQSLDQGLQFLIQYYNGEERAKGNILERFSAQQFPDLHSELNLSSLELGDSALYFCASSAGDGNFYEQYFGPGTRLTVT.

The chain is built from TRBV7-8 and TRBJ2-3; D gene unclear. Germline CDR1 and CDR2: SGHVS and FQNEAQ. The CDR3 totals 12 residues. The V end was cut by 2 bases, the J end by 0 bases, with 0 bases between. The CDR3 nucleotides are TGTGCCAGCAGCTTAAGCACAGATACGCAGTATTTT. Its translation: CASSLSTDTQYF.